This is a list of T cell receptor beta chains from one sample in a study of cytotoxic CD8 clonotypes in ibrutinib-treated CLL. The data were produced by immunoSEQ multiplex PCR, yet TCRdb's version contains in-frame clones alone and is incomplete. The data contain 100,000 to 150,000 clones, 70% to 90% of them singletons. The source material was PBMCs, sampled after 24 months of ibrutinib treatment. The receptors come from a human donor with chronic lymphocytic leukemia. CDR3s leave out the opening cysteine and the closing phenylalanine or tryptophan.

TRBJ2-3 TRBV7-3 ASSRSGPATDTQY
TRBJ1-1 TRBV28 ASSGTHTEAF
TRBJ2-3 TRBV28 ASSSPGQGRDTQY
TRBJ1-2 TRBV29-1 SAETGNYGYT
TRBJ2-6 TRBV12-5 ASGVERVGLT
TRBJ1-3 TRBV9 ASSVGGTSSGNTIY
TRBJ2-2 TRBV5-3 ARSPSGGPMTGELF
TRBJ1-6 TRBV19 ASGRDSPLH
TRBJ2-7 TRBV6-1 ASSGPGQGLKQY
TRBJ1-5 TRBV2 ASSLDRVSQPQH
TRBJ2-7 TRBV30 AWSPKAGQY
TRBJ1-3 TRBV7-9 ASSLGSSGNTIY
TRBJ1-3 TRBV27 ASSPGQGRILSGNTIY
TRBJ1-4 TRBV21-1 ASSKTPGQAPFEKLF
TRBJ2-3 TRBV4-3 ASSQDAGGHGDTQY
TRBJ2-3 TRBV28 ASSLLAGGTDTQY
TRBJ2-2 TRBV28 ASSLFLAGGPGGELF
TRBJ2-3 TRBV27 AIPRPPADTQY
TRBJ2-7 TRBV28 ASSPSTSGRFYEQY
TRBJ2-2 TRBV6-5 ASSYSNTGELF
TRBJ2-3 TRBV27 ASSTPEFGDTQY
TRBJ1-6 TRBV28 ASSLMQGFNSPLH
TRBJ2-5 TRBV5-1 ASSRGASGQETQY
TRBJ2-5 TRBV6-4 ASSDEVGETQY
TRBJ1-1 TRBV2 ASSLEAFLG